One T cell receptor beta chain is described in this entry. Original processing methods: Amplified reference gene primers provided the basis for estimating nucleated cell counts. The repertoire was sequenced with immunoSEQ multiplex PCR; TCRdb's copy has only in-frame clones and lacks some. V and J calls and clone size come straight from that table; D and trimming were deduced from the DNA. The data show roughly 380,000 clones, about 92% seen once. This record belongs to a study of blood T cell repertoires in COVID-19. Turning to the study itself: T cells, B-cell-depleted T cells, or PBMCs supplied cDNA or gDNA.

CDR1 and CDR2 (germline): SGDLS, YYNGEE. After removal of 0 bases from V and 4 bases from J, the junction contained 5 bases not matched to a gene. The CDR3 loop spans 15 amino acids. Enrolment of Seattle patients took place during active infection, and they were followed longitudinally. The TCR originated in a woman aged 55-70 years with COVID-19, enrolled during active disease. The sequenced sample was peripheral blood. This chain links TRBV9 with TRBJ2-7; 9 bases are a match to TRBD1. The CDR3 spells CASSVGDRGVYEQYF. CDR3 in DNA: TGTGCCAGCAGCGTAGGCGACAGGGGGGTTTACGAGCAGTACTTC.